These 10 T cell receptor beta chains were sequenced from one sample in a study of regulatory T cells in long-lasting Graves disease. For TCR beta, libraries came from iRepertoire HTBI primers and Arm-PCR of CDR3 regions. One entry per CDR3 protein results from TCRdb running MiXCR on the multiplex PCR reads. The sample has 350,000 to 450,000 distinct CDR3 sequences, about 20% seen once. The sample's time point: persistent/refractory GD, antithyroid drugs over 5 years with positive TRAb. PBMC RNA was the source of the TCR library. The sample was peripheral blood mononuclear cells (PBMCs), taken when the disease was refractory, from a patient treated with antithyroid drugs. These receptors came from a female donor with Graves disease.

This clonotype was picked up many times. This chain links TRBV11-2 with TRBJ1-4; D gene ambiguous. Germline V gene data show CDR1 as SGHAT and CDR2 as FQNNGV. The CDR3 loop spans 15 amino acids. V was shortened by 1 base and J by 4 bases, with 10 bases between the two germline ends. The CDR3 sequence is CASSLGVGFNEKLFF. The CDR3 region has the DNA TGTGCCAGCAGCTTAGGGGTCGGCTTTAATGAAAAACTGTTTTTT.

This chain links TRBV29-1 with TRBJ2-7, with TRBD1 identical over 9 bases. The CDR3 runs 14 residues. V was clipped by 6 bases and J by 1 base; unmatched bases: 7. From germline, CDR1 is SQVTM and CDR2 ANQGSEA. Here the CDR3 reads CSVVPGQGSYEQYF. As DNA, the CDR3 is TGCAGCGTCGTACCGGGACAGGGATCCTACGAGCAGTACTTC.

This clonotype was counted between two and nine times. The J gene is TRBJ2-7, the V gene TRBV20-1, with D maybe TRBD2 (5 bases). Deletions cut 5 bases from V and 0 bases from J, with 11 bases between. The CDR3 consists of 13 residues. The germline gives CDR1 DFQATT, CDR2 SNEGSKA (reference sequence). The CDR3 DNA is TGCAGTGCTTTGCTAGCCGTCTCCTACGAGCAGTACTTC. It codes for CSALLAVSYEQYF.

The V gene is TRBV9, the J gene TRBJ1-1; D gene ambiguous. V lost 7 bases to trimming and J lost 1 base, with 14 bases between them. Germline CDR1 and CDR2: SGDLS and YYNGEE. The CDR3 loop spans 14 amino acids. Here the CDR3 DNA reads TGTGCCAGCGACCGATTGAACGAGAACACTGAAGCTTTCTTT. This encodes CASDRLNENTEAFF.

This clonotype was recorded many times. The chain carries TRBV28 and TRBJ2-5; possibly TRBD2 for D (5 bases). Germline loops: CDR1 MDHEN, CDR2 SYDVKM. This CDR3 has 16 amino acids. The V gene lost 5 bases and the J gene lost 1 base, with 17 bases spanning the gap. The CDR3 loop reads CASSRSRGTPQETQYF. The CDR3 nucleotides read TGTGCCAGCAGTAGGTCTCGGGGTACCCCCCAAGAGACCCAGTACTTC.

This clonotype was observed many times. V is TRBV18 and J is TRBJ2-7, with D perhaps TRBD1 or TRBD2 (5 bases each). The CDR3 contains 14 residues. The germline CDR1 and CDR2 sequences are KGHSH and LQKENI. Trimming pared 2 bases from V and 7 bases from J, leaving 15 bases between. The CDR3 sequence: CASSPSGPLEEQYF. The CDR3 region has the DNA TGTGCCAGCTCACCATCGGGACCGTTAGAAGAGCAGTACTTC.

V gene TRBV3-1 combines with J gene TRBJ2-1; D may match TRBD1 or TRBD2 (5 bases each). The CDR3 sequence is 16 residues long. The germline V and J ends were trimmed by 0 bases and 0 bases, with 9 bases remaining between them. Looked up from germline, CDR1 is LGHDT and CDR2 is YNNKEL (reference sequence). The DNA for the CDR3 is TGTGCCAGCAGCCAAGATCCAGGGAGCTCCTACAATGAGCAGTTCTTC. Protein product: CASSQDPGSSYNEQFF.

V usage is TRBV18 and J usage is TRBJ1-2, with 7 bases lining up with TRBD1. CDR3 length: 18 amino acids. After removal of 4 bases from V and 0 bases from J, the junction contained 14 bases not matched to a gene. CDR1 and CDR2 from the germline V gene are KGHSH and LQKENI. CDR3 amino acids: CASSRPLGTALANYGYTF. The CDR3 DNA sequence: TGTGCCAGCTCACGACCTCTGGGGACAGCATTAGCTAACTATGGCTACACCTTC.

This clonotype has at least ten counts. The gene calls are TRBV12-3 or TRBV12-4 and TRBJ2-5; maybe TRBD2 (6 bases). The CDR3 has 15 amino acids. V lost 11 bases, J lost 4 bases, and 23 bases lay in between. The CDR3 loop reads CASSGSGLQGETQYF. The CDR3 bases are TGTGCCTCGTCAGGTAGCGGACTTCAGGGAGAGACCCAGTACTTC.

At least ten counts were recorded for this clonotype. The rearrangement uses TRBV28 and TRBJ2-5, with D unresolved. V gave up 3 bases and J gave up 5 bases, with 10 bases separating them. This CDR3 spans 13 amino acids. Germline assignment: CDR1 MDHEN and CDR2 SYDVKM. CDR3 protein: CASSFNGEETQYF. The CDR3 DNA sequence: TGTGCCAGCAGTTTTAATGGCGAGGAGACCCAGTACTTC.